The sequence of this T cell receptor (beta chain) was determined in a study of cytomegalovirus exposure and HLA in healthy donors. This CDR3 is 15 amino acids long. The germline gives CDR1 MDHEN, CDR2 SYDVKM. The junction had 6 bases not matched to a gene; V was cut back by 3 bases and J by 2 bases. Primers for the PCR totalled 60 Vbeta and 13 Jbeta. Data came from immunoSEQ multiplex PCR; TCRdb stores just in-frame clones and leaves some out. The sample contains 180,000 or so clones, 60% to 80% of which appear only once. The specimen was PBMCs. The sequence was collected from a man between 40 and 49 years old in good health and CMV-seropositive. J is TRBJ1-1 and V is TRBV28; 7 bases match TRBD1. CDR3 in DNA: TGTGCCAGCAGTTTTCCTGACAGGGACAACACTGAAGCTTTCTTT. This codes for CASSFPDRDNTEAFF.